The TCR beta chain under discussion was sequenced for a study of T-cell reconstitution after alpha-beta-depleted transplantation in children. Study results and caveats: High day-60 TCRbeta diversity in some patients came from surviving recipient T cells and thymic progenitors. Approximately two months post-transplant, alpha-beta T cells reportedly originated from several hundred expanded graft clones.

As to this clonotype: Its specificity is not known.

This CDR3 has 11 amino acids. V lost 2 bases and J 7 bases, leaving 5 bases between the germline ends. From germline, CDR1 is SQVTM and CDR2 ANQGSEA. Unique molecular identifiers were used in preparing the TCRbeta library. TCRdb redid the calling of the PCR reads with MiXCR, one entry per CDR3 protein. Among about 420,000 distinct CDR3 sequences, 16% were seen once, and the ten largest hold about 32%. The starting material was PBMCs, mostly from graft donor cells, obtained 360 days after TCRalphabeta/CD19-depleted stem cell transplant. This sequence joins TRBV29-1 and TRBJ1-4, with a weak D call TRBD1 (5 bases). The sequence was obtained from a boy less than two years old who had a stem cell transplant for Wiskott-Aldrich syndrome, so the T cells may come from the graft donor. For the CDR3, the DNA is TGCAGCGTTGAAACAGGTGAAAAACTGTTTTTT. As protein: CSVETGEKLFF.